This T cell receptor beta chain was found in a study of T cell responses to AZD1222 COVID-19 vaccine. Profiling relied on immunoSEQ multiplex PCR, and the TCRdb table lists in-frame clones only, not all of them. The data hold around 75,000 clones, with around 83% observed a single time. The germline CDR1 and CDR2 sequences are SGHVS and FNYEAQ. This CDR3 contains 15 residues. The V and J ends lost 2 bases and 1 base respectively, with 9 bases between them. This clone was recorded only once. Its antigen is as yet unknown. The study, taken as a whole, reports: Repertoires were collected only later (after the peak T cell response had occurred). The number of AZD1222 recipients seropositive at baseline was only five or six.

The receptor's source is an adult in good health. The chain is built from TRBV7-6 and TRBJ1-3, with D possibly matching TRBD1 (6 bases). The input for sequencing was peripheral blood, taken on day 0 of AZD1222 vaccination. The CDR3 sequence: CASSLMGASGNTIYF. The CDR3 DNA follows: TGTGCCAGCAGCTTAATGGGGGCTTCTGGAAACACCATATATTTT.